Following are 18 T cell receptor beta chains from one sample sequenced in a study of blood T cell repertoires in COVID-19 (dated by TCRdb to the early 2020s). Libraries were built with the immunoSEQ multiplex PCR assay. TCRdb obtained this table from immuneACCESS and retained in-frame rearrangements with V and J assigned. These tables miss some clones; where compared with another copy, unresolved V genes account for less than half of the shortfall, and the remainder is unexplained. This sample holds 310,000 or so clones; approximately 92% were observed only once. The ten largest clonotypes hold 1.1% of the sample. The sequencing input was PBMCs or T cells enriched from blood (not recorded which). The receptors stem from a woman in her twenties or thirties who had recovered from COVID-19.

The chain's CDR3 is CSVGRGSTSTDTQYF. The CDR3 nucleotides read TGCAGCGTCGGGCGCGGGAGCACTAGCACAGATACGCAGTATTTT. V usage is TRBV29-1 and J usage is TRBJ2-3; 7 nucleotides line up with TRBD2. CDR1 is SQVTM and CDR2 is ANQGSEA in the germline V gene. CDR3 length equals 15 residues. V shed 6 bases and J 0 bases; nucleotides not matched to a gene: 9.

About this clone itself: This same CDR3 is encoded by further DNA sequences in the sample. The chain joins TRBV20-1 to TRBJ1-6; D is unresolved. Trimming removed 5 bases at V and 6 bases at J, with 5 bases between. Per germline, CDR1 DFQATT and CDR2 SNEGSKA (reference sequence). The CDR3 is 11 amino acids. In nucleotides, the CDR3 is TGCAGTGCTCGGGGTAATTCACCCCTCCACTTT. Translation gives CSARGNSPLHF.

The chain couples TRBV19 to TRBJ2-1; D is undetermined. The germline V gene encodes CDR1 LNHDA and CDR2 SQIVND (reference sequence). The CDR3 loop spans 15 amino acids. V lost 11 bases to trimming and J lost 0 bases, with 17 bases between them. The CDR3 DNA reads TGTGCCCCAACTCCGCGATTTTCCTCCTACAATGAGCAGTTCTTC. Its translation is CAPTPRFSSYNEQFF.

The chain employs TRBV7-3 and TRBJ1-2; TRBD1 agrees at 7 bases. Germline CDR1 is SGHTA and CDR2 is FQGTGA. This CDR3 has 14 residues. Germline trimming cut 5 bases from V and 6 bases from J; bases unmatched to any gene: 9. The CDR3 coding sequence is TGTGCCAGCAGCCCCCGGGGAACAGGGGATGGCTACACCTTC. It encodes CASSPRGTGDGYTF.

The sample holds one count of this clone. The chain has TRBV11-2 and TRBJ2-1; D is undetermined. V shed 0 bases and J shed 1 base, with 4 bases lying between them. Germline V gene data show CDR1 as SGHAT and CDR2 as FQNNGV. The CDR3 has 14 amino acids. CDR3 sequence (DNA): TGTGCCAGCAGCTTAGACCGGTCCTACAATGAGCAGTTCTTC. Residues: CASSLDRSYNEQFF.

The chain uses TRBV11-2 and TRBJ2-5, with a weak D call TRBD1 (5 bases). Trimming stripped 0 bases from V and 3 bases from J, with 20 bases between. The germline CDR1 and CDR2 sequences are SGHAT and FQNNGV. The CDR3 consists of 18 residues. The CDR3 region is CASSLEDSPGHPKETQYF. The CDR3 DNA reads TGTGCCAGCAGCTTAGAAGATTCGCCAGGACATCCAAAAGAGACCCAGTACTTC.

The gene calls are TRBV28 and TRBJ2-7; a weak D match, TRBD1 (6 bases). This CDR3 spans 14 amino acids. Germline V gene sequence: CDR1 MDHEN, CDR2 SYDVKM. V was clipped by 6 bases and J by 2 bases, with 14 bases between them. The chain's CDR3 is CASSWAGVTYEQYF. CDR3 bases: TGTGCCAGCAGCTGGGCAGGGGTCACCTACGAGCAGTACTTC.

The chain is built from TRBV9 and TRBJ2-1, with 12 bases lining up with TRBD2. The V segment lost 2 bases and the J segment 7 bases; nucleotides outside the gene matches: 4. The length of the CDR3 is 15 residues. CDR1 is SGDLS, CDR2 YYNGEE, per germline. The CDR3 DNA sequence: TGTGCCAGCAGCGTGGGGACTAGCGGGCGGAATGAGCAGTTCTTC. Residues: CASSVGTSGRNEQFF.

The chain is built from TRBV5-1 and TRBJ2-1, with 10 bases identical to TRBD1. The V gene end was trimmed by 8 bases and the J gene end by 2 bases; junction bases not matched to a gene: 4. Looked up from germline, CDR1 is SGHRS and CDR2 is YFSETQ. This CDR3 spans 14 amino acids. CDR3 amino acids: CASKGTGAYNEQFF. Here the CDR3 DNA reads TGCGCCAGTAAAGGGACAGGGGCCTACAATGAGCAGTTCTTC.

V is TRBV28 and J is TRBJ1-2; D might be TRBD1 (5 bases). From germline, CDR1 is MDHEN and CDR2 SYDVKM. Trimming cost V 8 bases and J 0 bases, with 10 bases left between them. CDR3 length equals 13 residues. CDR3 residues: CASSDIANYGYTF. The CDR3 region has the DNA TGTGCCAGCTCGGACATCGCTAACTATGGCTACACCTTC.

This clone was detected once. The chain joins TRBV7-2 to TRBJ2-5, with TRBD2 identical over 9 bases. The ends lost 0 bases at V and 4 bases at J; junction bases unmatched: 3. The CDR3 sequence is 15 residues long. The V gene's germline CDR1 is SGHTA and CDR2 FQGNSA. The CDR3 loop is CASSLARGGSETQYF. The CDR3 region has the DNA TGTGCCAGCAGCTTAGCGCGGGGGGGTTCAGAGACCCAGTACTTC.

This clone was seen once. V and J are TRBV4-3 and TRBJ2-2, with unresolved D. The CDR3 totals 15 residues. Between the trimmed V and J ends, which lost 4 bases and 1 base, there was a span of 10 bases. CDR1 is LGHNA and CDR2 is YSLEER in the germline V gene. CDR3 sequence (DNA): TGCGCCAGCAGCCCCCACCCAGAGAACACCGGGGAGCTGTTTTTT. This sequence encodes CASSPHPENTGELFF.

This chain links TRBV27 with TRBJ1-1; 8 bases are shared with TRBD1. J lost 2 bases, V lost 0 bases, and 5 bases had no gene match. This CDR3 is built from 16 residues. Germline V gene lookup returns CDR1 MNHEY and CDR2 SMNVEV (reference sequence). The CDR3 spells CASSLSWTGLNTEAFF. CDR3 in DNA: TGTGCCAGCAGTTTATCCTGGACAGGGCTCAACACTGAAGCTTTCTTT.

This clone showed up just once. The chain uses TRBV28 and TRBJ2-7, with D hard to call. This CDR3 is 14 amino acids long. Trimming cost V 2 bases and J 4 bases, with 12 bases left between them. Germline loops: CDR1 MDHEN, CDR2 SYDVKM. DNA of the CDR3: TGTGCCAGCAGTTTAGTCCCACCAGTTTACGAGCAGTACTTC. Translating gives CASSLVPPVYEQYF. Filled out from reference TRBV28 and TRBJ2-7, the complete variable domain reads DVKVTQSSRYLVKRTGEKVFLECVQDMDHENMFWYRQDPGLGLRLIYFSYDVKMKEKGDIPEGYSVSREKKERFSLILESASTNQTSMYLCASSLVPPVYEQYFGPGTRLTVT.

The chain carries TRBV24-1 and TRBJ2-1; the D gene is possibly TRBD2 (5 bases). Trimming cost V 5 bases and J 9 bases, with 10 bases left between them. Germline values: CDR1 KGHDR, CDR2 SFDVKD. The CDR3 covers 12 residues. The CDR3 DNA is TGTGCCACCAGTGGCGGGCTCCCTGAGCAGTTCTTC. It yields the protein CATSGGLPEQFF.

The rearrangement uses TRBV13 and TRBJ2-1; 11 bases are shared with TRBD2. In germline, CDR1 is PRHDT, CDR2 FYEKMQ (reference sequence). The junction had 11 bases not matched to a gene; V was cut back by 4 bases and J by 9 bases. The CDR3 is 16 amino acids. CDR3 in DNA: TGTGCCAGCAGCTCAAGACTAGCGGGAAAATTTGGTGAGCAGTTCTTC. This sequence encodes CASSSRLAGKFGEQFF.

The chain carries TRBV6-5 and TRBJ2-7; TRBD1 matches 7 bases. The J segment lost 4 bases and the V segment lost 0 bases, leaving 6 bases of the junction unmatched. Germline V gene lookup returns CDR1 MNHEY and CDR2 SVGAGI. This CDR3 has 15 amino acids. In DNA, the CDR3 is TGTGCCAGCAGTTACTCGTCAGGGGGTTCTTACGAGCAGTACTTC. Encoded protein: CASSYSSGGSYEQYF.

The V gene is TRBV10-1, the J gene TRBJ2-1; D ambiguous. The V gene lost 1 base and the J gene lost 12 bases, with 10 bases spanning the gap. There are 12 residues in the CDR3. Germline V gives CDR1 WNHNN, CDR2 SYGVQD (reference sequence). The CDR3 nucleotides read TGCGCCAGCAGTGAGTTTTCGGCAGGGCAGTTCTTC. Translation: CASSEFSAGQFF.